Listed below are T cell receptor beta chains from one sample, sequenced in a study of T-cell memory formation after mild COVID-19. TCRdb passed the 5' RACE reads through MiXCR, listing each CDR3 protein once. The sample lists roughly 350,000 distinct CDR3 sequences, around 20% occurring once. Source material: PBMCs or a T cell subset sorted from them (not recorded which). These receptor sequences come from an adult woman who had mild COVID-19 (a few samples of this study predate the infection). Cell type and time point are not known. Both conserved end residues are trimmed from each CDR3. A D gene is named only where the DNA matches it firmly.

d_call j_call cdr3_length v_call cdr3_aa
TRBD1 TRBJ1-5 13 TRBV4-2 ASSQAGTGNQPQH
TRBD2 TRBJ2-5 15 TRBV12-3/TRBV12-4 ASSSGLTVAGAETQY
TRBD1 TRBJ2-5 12 TRBV2 ASGGTGGAETQY
. TRBJ2-4 13 TRBV7-2 ASSLAGTAKNIQY
TRBD1 TRBJ2-3 14 TRBV20-1 SARDSRTGLLGTQY
. TRBJ1-1 11 TRBV5-1 ASSLFLGAEAF
. TRBJ1-3 11 TRBV7-2 ASSFGTLNTIY
. TRBJ2-7 9 TRBV6-2/TRBV6-3 ASRDGPEQY
. TRBJ2-5 12 TRBV7-2 ASSPQGLKETQY
. TRBJ1-1 12 TRBV18 ASSPQGGSTEAF
. TRBJ1-1 11 TRBV6-5 ASSYSISGEAF
. TRBJ1-4 13 TRBV6-2/TRBV6-3 ASSPAGAFREKLF
TRBD2 TRBJ2-5 14 TRBV18 ASSPPALAGGETQY
. TRBJ2-3 15 TRBV5-1 ASSLWRTHIATDTQY
. TRBJ2-1 10 TRBV3-1 ASSSVSNEQF
. TRBJ1-1 12 TRBV7-6 ASSRGVGNTEAF
TRBD2 TRBJ2-1 19 TRBV12-3/TRBV12-4 ASSFGRLTSGRAESYNEQF
. TRBJ1-5 13 TRBV19 ASSILLRGYQPQH
TRBD1 TRBJ1-1 13 TRBV7-9 ASSATGGAGTEAF
TRBD1 TRBJ2-1 11 TRBV2 ASGDRGYNEQF
TRBD1 TRBJ2-1 14 TRBV15 ATSRSWGQGEDEQF
. TRBJ1-1 13 TRBV11-3 ASSSSGGPNTEAF
TRBD1 TRBJ2-5 12 TRBV12-3/TRBV12-4 ASRPGQGIGTQY
. TRBJ2-1 13 TRBV7-9 ASSLGVSLVWEQF
. TRBJ1-1 10 TRBV5-1 ASNYGNTEAF
. TRBJ2-3 13 TRBV7-9 ASSSYGTNTDTQY
TRBD2 TRBJ2-5 13 TRBV4-1 ASSQLAGLGETQY
. TRBJ1-2 15 TRBV4-1 ASSHPTSGHRTAGYT
TRBD2 TRBJ2-5 18 TRBV5-4 ASSRVLVSGGQGATETQY
. TRBJ2-1 12 TRBV27 ASGRRGLGDEQF
. TRBJ2-3 14 TRBV20-1 SARVMDSSGTDTQY
TRBD1 TRBJ1-1 13 TRBV20-1 SARAPGQGNTEAF
. TRBJ2-3 10 TRBV7-3 ASSVDVGTQY
. TRBJ2-7 10 TRBV7-2 ASSLGLVEQY
. TRBJ1-4 14 TRBV3-1 ASSQRGAGENEKLF
TRBD1 TRBJ2-2 13 TRBV6-2/TRBV6-3 ASSSQGAHFGELF
TRBD2 TRBJ2-1 13 TRBV20-1 SAGSGLAGRNEQF
. TRBJ2-3 12 TRBV9 ASSVTGNRDTQY
. TRBJ2-6 15 TRBV11-1 ASSTSDSSSGANVLT
. TRBJ2-7 11 TRBV5-1 ASSSPGWSEQY
. TRBJ2-1 13 TRBV11-2 ASSLVGTSYNEQF
. TRBJ2-3 16 TRBV5-1 ASSRDPRHSEGTDTQY
TRBD2 TRBJ2-7 13 TRBV3-1 ASSHRLAGVWEQY
. TRBJ2-2 16 TRBV4-3 ASSLTTGSPLRTGELF
. TRBJ2-1 13 TRBV3-1 ASSHRAIGVNEQF
. TRBJ2-1 13 TRBV12-3/TRBV12-4 ASSPTSAGVNEQF
. TRBJ1-4 14 TRBV18 ASSRDNGGLTEKLF
TRBD1 TRBJ2-7 13 TRBV7-9 ASSSRGTGGDEQY
TRBD1 TRBJ2-3 15 TRBV4-1 ASSPSGTGGALDTQY
TRBD2 TRBJ2-3 14 TRBV7-9 ASSAQRGRGTDTQY
. TRBJ2-4 13 TRBV28 ASTIEGFAGNIQY
TRBD2 TRBJ2-2 17 TRBV15 ATSRGQERGGPYTGELF
. TRBJ1-1 11 TRBV7-9 ASSLEGEPEAF
. TRBJ1-2 13 TRBV12-3/TRBV12-4 ASSLPERGEYGYT
. TRBJ1-2 13 TRBV5-1 ASSPDPHRTYGYT
TRBD2 TRBJ2-2 14 TRBV6-1 ASSEAGEGNAGELF